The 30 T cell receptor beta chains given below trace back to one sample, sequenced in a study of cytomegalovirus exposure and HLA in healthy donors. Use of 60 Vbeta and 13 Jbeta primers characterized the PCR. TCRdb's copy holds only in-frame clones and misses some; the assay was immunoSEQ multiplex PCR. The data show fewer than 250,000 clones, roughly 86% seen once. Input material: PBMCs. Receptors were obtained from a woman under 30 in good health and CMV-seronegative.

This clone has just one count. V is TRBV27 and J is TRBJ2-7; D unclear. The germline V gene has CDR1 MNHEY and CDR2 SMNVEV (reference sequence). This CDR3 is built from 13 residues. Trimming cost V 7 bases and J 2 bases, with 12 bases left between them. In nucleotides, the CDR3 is TGTGCCAGCAAAGCAGGTCCCACCTACGAGCAGTACTTC. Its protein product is CASKAGPTYEQYF.

This chain's CDR3 is CASTLAGGDNEQFF. The DNA for the CDR3 is TGTGCCAGCACCCTAGCGGGAGGGGACAATGAGCAGTTCTTC. This rearrangement joins TRBV6-1 to TRBJ2-1; TRBD2 agrees at 12 bases. The CDR3 loop spans 14 amino acids. J was trimmed by 5 bases and V by 7 bases; bases with no gene match: 3. Looked up from germline, CDR1 is MNHNS and CDR2 is SASEGT.

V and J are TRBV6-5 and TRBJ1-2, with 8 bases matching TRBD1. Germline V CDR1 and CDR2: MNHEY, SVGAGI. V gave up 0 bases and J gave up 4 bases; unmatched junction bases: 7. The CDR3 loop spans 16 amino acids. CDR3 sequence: CASSYSSQGALYGYTF. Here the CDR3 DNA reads TGTGCCAGCAGTTACTCCTCTCAGGGGGCTCTCTATGGCTACACCTTC.

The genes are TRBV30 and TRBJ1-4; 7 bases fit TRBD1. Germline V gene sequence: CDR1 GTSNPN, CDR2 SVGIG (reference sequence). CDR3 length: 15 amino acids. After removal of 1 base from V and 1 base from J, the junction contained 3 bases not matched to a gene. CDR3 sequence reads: CAWSAGTVTNEKLFF. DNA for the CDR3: TGTGCCTGGAGTGCAGGGACAGTAACTAATGAAAAACTGTTTTTT.

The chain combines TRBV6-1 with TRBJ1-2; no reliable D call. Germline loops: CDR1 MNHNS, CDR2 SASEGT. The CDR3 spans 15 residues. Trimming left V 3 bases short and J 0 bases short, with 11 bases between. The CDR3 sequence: CASSDYSKANYGYTF. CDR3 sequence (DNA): TGTGCCAGCAGTGACTACAGCAAAGCTAACTATGGCTACACCTTC.

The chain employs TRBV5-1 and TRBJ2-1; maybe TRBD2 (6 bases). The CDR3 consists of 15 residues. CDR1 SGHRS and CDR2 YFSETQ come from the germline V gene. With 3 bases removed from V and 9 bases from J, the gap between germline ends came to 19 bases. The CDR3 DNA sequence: TGCGCCAGCAGCTCCGGGACTCCACCTCTCGCTGAGCAGTTCTTC. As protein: CASSSGTPPLAEQFF.

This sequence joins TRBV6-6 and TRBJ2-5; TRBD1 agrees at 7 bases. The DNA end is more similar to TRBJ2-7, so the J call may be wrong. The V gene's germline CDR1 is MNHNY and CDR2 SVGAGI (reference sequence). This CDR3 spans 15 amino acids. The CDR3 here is CASSRFTGDPYEQYF. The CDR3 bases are TGTGCCAGCAGTCGGTTTACAGGGGACCCCTACGAGCAGTACTTC.

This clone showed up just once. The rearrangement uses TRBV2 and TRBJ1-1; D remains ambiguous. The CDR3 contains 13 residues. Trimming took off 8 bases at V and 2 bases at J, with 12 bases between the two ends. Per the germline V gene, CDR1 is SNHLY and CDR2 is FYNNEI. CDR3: CASEAGRNTEAFF. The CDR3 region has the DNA TGTGCCAGCGAGGCCGGGAGAAACACTGAAGCTTTCTTT.

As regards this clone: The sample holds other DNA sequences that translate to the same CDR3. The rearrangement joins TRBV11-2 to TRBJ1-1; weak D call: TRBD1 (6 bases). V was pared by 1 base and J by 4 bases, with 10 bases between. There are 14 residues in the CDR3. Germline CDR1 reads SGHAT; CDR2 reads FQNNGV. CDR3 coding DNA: TGTGCCAGCAGCTTAGGCAGGGGTCTCACTGAAGCTTTCTTT. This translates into CASSLGRGLTEAFF.

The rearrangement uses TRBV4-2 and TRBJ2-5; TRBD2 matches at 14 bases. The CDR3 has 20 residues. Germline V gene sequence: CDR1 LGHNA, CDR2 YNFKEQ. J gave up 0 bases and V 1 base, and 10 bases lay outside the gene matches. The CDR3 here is CASSQVAVGLAGVDQETQYF. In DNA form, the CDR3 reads TGTGCCAGCAGCCAAGTCGCGGTGGGACTAGCGGGAGTTGACCAAGAGACCCAGTACTTC.

The CDR3 DNA follows: TGTGCCAGCAGCTCAACAGGGATAGCCAAAAACATTCAGTACTTC. Its translation is CASSSTGIAKNIQYF. The chain has TRBV13 and TRBJ2-4; D may be TRBD1 (6 bases). The V gene lost 4 bases and the J gene lost 0 bases, with 10 bases spanning the gap. Per the germline V gene, CDR1 is PRHDT and CDR2 is FYEKMQ (reference sequence). There are 15 residues in the CDR3. The full variable domain, rest sourced from reference TRBV13 and TRBJ2-4, is AAGVIQSPRHLIKEKRETATLKCYPIPRHDTVYWYQQGPGQDPQFLISFYEKMQSDKGSIPDRFSAQQFSDYHSELNMSSLELGDSALYFCASSSTGIAKNIQYFGAGTRLSVL.

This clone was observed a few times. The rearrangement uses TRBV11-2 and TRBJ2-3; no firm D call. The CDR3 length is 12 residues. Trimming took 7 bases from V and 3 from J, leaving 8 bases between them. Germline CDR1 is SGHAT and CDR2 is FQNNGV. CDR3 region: CASTPQTDTQYF. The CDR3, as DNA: TGTGCCAGCACCCCACAGACAGATACGCAGTATTTT.

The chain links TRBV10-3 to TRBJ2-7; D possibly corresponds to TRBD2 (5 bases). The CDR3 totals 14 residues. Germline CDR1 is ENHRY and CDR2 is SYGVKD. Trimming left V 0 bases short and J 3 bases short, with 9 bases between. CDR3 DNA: TGTGCCATCAGTGAGTCCCCGGGAAACTACGAGCAGTACTTC. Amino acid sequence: CAISESPGNYEQYF.

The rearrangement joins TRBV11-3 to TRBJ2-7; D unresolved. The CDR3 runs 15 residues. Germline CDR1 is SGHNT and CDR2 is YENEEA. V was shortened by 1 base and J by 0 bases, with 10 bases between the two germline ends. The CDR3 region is CASSLGLTSSYEQYF. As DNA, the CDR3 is TGTGCCAGCAGCTTAGGGCTGACAAGCTCCTACGAGCAGTACTTC.

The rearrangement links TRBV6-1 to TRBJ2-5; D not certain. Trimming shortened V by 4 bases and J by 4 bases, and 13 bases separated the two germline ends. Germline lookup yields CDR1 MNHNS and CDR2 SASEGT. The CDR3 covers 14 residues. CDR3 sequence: CASSASVYGETQYF. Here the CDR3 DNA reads TGTGCCAGCAGTGCTTCCGTATACGGAGAGACCCAGTACTTC.

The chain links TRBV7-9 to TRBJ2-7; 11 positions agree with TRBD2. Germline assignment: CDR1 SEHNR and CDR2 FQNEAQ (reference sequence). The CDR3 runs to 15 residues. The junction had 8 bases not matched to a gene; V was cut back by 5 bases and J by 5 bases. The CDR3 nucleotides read TGTGCCAGCAGCCGTTTACTAGCGGGAGCGAACGAGCAGTACTTC. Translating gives CASSRLLAGANEQYF.

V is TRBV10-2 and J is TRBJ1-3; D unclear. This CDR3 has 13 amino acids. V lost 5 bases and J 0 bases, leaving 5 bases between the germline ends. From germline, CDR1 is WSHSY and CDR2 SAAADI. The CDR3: CASSPNSGNTIYF. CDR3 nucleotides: TGCGCCAGCAGTCCTAACTCTGGAAACACCATATATTTT.

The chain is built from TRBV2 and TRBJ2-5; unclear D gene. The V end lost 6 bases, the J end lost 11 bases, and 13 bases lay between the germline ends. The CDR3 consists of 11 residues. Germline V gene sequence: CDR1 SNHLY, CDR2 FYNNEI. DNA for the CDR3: TGTGCCAGCAGCCCACTCTTAGAGCAGTACTTC. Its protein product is CASSPLLEQYF.

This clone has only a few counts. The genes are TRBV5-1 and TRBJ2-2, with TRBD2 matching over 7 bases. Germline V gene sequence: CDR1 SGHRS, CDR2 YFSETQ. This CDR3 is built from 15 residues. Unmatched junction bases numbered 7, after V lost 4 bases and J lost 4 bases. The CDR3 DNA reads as TGCGCCAGCAGCGAGGGAGGGCATCCCACCGGGGAGCTGTTTTTT. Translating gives CASSEGGHPTGELFF.

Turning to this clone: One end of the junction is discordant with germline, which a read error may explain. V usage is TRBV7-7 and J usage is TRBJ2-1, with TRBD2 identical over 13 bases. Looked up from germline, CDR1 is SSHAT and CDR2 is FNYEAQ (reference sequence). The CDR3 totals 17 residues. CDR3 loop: CASSKKGLAGEYNEQFF. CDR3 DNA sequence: TGTGCTAGCAGCAAAAAAGGACTAGCGGGGGAATACAATGAGCAGTTCTTC.

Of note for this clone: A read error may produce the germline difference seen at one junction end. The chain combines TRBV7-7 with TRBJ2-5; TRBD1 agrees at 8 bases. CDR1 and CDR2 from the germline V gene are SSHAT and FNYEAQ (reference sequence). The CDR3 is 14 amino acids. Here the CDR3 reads CASSSTGAQETQYF. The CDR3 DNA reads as TGTGCTAGCAGCTCGACAGGGGCGCAAGAGACCCAGTACTTC.

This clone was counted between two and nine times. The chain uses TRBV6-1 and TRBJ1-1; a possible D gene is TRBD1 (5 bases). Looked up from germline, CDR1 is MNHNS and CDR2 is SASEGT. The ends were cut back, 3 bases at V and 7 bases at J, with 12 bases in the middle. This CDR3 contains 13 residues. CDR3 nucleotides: TGTGCCAGCAGTGACAGGGTTTTTATTGAAGCTTTCTTT. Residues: CASSDRVFIEAFF.

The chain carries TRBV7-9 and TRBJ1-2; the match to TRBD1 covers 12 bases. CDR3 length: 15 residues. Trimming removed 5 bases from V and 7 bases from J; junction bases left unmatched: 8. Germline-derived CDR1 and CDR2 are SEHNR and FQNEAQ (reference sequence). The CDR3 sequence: CASSPQGQGAGGYTF. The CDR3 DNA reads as TGTGCCAGCAGCCCCCAGGGACAGGGGGCAGGTGGCTACACCTTC. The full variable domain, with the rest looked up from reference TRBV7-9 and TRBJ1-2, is DTGVSQNPRHKITKRGQNVTFRCDPISEHNRLYWYRQTLGQGPEFLTYFQNEAQLEKSRLLSDRFSAERPKGSFSTLEIQRTEQGDSAMYLCASSPQGQGAGGYTFGSGTRLTVV.

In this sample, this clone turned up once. The CDR3 nucleotides are TGTGCCAGCAGCTTAGCGGGGGGGGCCCAAGAGACCCAGTACTTC. This translates into CASSLAGGAQETQYF. This chain joins TRBV7-9 and TRBJ2-5; TRBD2 is a possible D gene (7 bases). The CDR3 sequence is 15 residues long. V lost 0 bases to trimming and J lost 1 base, with 9 bases between them. Per germline, CDR1 SEHNR and CDR2 FQNEAQ (reference sequence).

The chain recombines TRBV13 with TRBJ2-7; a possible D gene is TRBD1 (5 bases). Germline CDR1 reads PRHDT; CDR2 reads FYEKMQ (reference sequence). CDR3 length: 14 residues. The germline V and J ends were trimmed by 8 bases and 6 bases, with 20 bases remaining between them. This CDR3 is CASCGAWGNCEQYF. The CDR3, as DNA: TGTGCCAGCTGTGGGGCCTGGGGAAACTGCGAGCAGTACTTC.

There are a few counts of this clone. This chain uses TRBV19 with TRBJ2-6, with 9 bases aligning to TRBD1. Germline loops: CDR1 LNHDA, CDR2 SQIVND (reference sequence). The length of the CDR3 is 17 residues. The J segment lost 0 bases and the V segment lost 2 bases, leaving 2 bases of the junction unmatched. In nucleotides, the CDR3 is TGTGCCAGTAGTATATCGGGACAGGGCTCTGGGGCCAACGTCCTGACTTTC. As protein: CASSISGQGSGANVLTF.

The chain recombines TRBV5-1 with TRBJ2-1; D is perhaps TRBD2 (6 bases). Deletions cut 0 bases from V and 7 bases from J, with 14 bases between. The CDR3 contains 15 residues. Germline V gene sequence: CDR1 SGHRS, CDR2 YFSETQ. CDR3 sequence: CASSLVGGAYNEQFF. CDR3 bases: TGCGCCAGCAGCTTGGTTGGCGGGGCTTATAATGAGCAGTTCTTC.

The CDR3 loop is CASTTTPGREKLFF. CDR3 nucleotide sequence: TGTGCCAGCACCACAACCCCAGGGCGTGAAAAACTGTTTTTT. This chain links TRBV27 with TRBJ1-4; maybe TRBD1 (5 bases). Deletions cut 7 bases from V and 7 bases from J, with 16 bases between. The CDR3 covers 14 residues. Germline CDR1 MNHEY, CDR2 SMNVEV (reference sequence).

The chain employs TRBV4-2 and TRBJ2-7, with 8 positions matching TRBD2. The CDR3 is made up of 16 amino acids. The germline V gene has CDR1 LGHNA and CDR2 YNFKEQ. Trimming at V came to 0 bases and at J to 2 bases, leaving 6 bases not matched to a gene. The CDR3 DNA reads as TGTGCCAGCAGCCAAGATCTTCGGACTAGCACCTACGAGCAGTACTTC. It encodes CASSQDLRTSTYEQYF.

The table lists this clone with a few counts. CDR3 loop: CASCNRDGNQPQHF. As DNA, the CDR3 is TGTGCCAGTTGTAACAGGGATGGCAATCAGCCCCAGCATTTT. V is TRBV19 and J is TRBJ1-5; tentatively, D is TRBD1 (6 bases). Between the trimmed V and J ends, which lost 8 bases and 2 bases, there was a span of 13 bases. There are 14 residues in the CDR3. Germline values: CDR1 LNHDA, CDR2 SQIVND (reference sequence).